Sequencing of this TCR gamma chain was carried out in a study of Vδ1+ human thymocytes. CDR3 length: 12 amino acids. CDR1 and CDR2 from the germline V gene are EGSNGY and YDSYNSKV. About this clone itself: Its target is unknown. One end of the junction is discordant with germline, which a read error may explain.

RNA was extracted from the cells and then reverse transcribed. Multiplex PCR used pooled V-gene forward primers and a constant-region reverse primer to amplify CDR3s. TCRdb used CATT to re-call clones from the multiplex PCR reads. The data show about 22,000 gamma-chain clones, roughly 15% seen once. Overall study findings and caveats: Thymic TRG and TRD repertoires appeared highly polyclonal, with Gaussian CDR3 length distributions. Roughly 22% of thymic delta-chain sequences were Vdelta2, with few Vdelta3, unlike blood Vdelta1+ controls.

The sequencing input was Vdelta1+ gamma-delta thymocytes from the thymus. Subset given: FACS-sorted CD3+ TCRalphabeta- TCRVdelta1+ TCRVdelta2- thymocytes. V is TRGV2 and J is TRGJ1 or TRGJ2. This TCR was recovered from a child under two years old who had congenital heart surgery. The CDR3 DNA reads TGTGCCACCTGGAACGGCTATTATAAGAAACTCTTT. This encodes CATWNGYYKKLF.